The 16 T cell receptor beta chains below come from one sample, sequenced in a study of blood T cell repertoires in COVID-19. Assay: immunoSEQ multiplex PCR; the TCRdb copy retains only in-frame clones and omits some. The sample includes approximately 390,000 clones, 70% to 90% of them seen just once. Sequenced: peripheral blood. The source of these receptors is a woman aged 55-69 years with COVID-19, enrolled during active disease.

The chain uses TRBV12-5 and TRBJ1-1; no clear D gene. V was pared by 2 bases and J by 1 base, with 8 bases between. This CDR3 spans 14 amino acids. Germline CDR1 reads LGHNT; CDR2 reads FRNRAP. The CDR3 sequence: CASGLSTSNTEAFF. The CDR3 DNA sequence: TGTGCTAGTGGTTTGTCGACATCGAACACTGAAGCTTTCTTT.

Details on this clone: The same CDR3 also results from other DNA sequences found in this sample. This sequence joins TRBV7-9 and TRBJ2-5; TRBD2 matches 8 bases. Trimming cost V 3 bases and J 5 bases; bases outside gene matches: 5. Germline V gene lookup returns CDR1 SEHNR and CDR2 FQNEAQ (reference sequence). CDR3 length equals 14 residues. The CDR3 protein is CASSLAGGGETQYF. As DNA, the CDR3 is TGTGCCAGCAGCTTGGCGGGGGGAGGCGAGACCCAGTACTTC.

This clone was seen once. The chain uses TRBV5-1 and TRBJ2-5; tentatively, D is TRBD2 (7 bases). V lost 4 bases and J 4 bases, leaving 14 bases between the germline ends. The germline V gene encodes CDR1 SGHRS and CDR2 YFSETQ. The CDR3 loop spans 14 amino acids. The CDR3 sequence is CASSQGTTTETQYF. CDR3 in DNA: TGCGCCAGCAGCCAGGGGACTACGACAGAGACCCAGTACTTC.

In DNA, the CDR3 is TGTGCCACCAGTGATTCCTCCGGACACCAATCCTACAATGAGCAGTTCTTC. Its translation: CATSDSSGHQSYNEQFF. The V and J genes are TRBV24-1 and TRBJ2-1; tentative D call: TRBD1 (5 bases). Trimming removed 2 bases at V and 1 base at J, with 14 bases between. Looked up from germline, CDR1 is KGHDR and CDR2 is SFDVKD. There are 17 residues in the CDR3.

The CDR3 loop is CASSIANLYEQYF. CDR3 in DNA: TGTGCCAGTAGTATCGCTAACCTCTACGAGCAGTACTTC. The chain couples TRBV19 to TRBJ2-7, with D hard to call. V was trimmed by 3 bases and J by 3 bases, leaving 9 bases between them. Germline CDR1 LNHDA, CDR2 SQIVND (reference sequence). This CDR3 has 13 residues.

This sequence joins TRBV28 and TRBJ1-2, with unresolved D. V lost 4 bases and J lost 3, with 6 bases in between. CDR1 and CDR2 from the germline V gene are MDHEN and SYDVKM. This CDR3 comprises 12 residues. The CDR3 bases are TGTGCCAGCAGTTCCGCGGACTATGGCTACACCTTC. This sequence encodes CASSSADYGYTF.

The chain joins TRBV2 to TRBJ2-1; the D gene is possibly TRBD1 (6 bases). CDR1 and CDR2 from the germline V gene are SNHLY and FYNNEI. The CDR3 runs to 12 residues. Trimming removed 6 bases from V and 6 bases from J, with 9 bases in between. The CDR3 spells CASRQGSNEQFF. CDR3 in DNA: TGTGCCAGCAGACAGGGTAGCAATGAGCAGTTCTTC.

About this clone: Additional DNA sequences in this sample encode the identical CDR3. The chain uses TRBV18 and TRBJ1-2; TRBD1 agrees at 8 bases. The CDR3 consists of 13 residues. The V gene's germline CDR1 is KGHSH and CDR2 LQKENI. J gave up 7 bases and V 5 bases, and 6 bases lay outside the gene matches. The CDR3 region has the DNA TGTGCCAGCTCATCCGGGACAGGTGTTGGCTACACCTTC. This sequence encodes CASSSGTGVGYTF.

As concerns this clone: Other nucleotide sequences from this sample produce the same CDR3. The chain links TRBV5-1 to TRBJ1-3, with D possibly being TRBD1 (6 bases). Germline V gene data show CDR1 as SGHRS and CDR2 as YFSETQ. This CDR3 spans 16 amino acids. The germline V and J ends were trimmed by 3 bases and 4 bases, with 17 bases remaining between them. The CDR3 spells CASSSTGLGSGNTIYF. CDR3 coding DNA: TGCGCCAGCAGCTCGACAGGTCTCGGGTCCGGAAACACCATATATTTT.

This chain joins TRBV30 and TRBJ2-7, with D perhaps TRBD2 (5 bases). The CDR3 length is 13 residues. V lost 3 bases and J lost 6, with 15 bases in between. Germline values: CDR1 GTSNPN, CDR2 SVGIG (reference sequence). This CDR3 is CAWRCRGCSEQYF. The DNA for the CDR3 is TGTGCCTGGAGATGTCGCGGGTGTAGCGAGCAGTACTTC.

The CDR3: CAGTTANYGYTF. In DNA form, the CDR3 reads TGTGCCGGAACGACAGCCAACTATGGCTACACCTTC. The genes are TRBV7-9 and TRBJ1-2, with a possible D match to TRBD1 (5 bases). CDR1 is SEHNR and CDR2 is FQNEAQ in the germline V gene (reference sequence). Trimming shortened V by 11 bases and J by 2 bases, and 12 bases separated the two germline ends. The CDR3 has 12 residues. Looking up the rest from reference TRBV7-9 and TRBJ1-2 gives the full variable domain: DTGVSQNPRHKITKRGQNVTFRCDPISEHNRLYWYRQTLGQGPEFLTYFQNEAQLEKSRLLSDRFSAERPKGSFSTLEIQRTEQGDSAMYLCAGTTANYGYTFGSGTRLTVV.

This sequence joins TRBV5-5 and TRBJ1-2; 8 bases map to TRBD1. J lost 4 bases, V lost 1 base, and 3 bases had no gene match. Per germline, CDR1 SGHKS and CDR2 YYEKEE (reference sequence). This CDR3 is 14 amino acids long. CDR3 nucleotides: TGTGCCAGCAGCTTGATTGGACAGGGCTATGGCTACACCTTC. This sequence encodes CASSLIGQGYGYTF.

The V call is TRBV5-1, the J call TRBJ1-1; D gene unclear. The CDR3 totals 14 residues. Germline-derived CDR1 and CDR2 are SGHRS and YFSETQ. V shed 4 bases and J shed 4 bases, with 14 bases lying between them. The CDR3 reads CASSPVRVATEAFF. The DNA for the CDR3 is TGCGCCAGCAGCCCTGTCCGGGTAGCCACTGAAGCTTTCTTT.

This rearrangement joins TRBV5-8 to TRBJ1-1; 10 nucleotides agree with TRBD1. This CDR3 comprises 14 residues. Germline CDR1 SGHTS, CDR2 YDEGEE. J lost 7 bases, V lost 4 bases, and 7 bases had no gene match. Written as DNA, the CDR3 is TGTGCCAGCAGCCCGGGGACAGGGGCCAATGAAGCTTTCTTT. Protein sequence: CASSPGTGANEAFF.

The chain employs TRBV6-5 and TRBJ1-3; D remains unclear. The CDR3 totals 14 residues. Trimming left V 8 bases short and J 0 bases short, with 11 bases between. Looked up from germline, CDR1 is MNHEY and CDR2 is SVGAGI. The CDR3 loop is CASLRSHSGNTIYF. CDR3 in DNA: TGTGCCAGCCTTCGGAGTCACTCTGGAAACACCATATATTTT.

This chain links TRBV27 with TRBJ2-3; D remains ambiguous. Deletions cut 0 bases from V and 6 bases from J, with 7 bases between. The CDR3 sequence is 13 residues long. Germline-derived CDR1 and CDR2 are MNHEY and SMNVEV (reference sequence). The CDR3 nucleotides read TGTGCCAGCAGTTTATCTCGCAGGGATACGCAGTATTTT. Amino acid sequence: CASSLSRRDTQYF.